The sequence of this T cell receptor (beta chain) was determined in a study of identifying expanded T cells in peripheral blood. Here immunoSEQ multiplex PCR was the method, and the copy in TCRdb shows in-frame clones only, minus some. The table records more than 85,000 clones, about nine tenths of them present only once. The germline CDR1 and CDR2 sequences are MNHEY and SMNVEV (reference sequence). This CDR3 is 16 amino acids long. The V segment lost 6 bases and the J segment 3 bases; nucleotides outside the gene matches: 10. During the collection period, no donor immune events like infections were recorded.

This rearrangement joins TRBV27 to TRBJ2-1, with 8 bases lining up with TRBD2. The sequence was obtained from a person between 18 and 70 years old in good health. Source material: blood. CDR3 sequence reads: CASRLNSGRFYNEQFF. In DNA, the CDR3 is TGTGCCAGCAGGCTCAACAGCGGGAGATTCTACAATGAGCAGTTCTTC.